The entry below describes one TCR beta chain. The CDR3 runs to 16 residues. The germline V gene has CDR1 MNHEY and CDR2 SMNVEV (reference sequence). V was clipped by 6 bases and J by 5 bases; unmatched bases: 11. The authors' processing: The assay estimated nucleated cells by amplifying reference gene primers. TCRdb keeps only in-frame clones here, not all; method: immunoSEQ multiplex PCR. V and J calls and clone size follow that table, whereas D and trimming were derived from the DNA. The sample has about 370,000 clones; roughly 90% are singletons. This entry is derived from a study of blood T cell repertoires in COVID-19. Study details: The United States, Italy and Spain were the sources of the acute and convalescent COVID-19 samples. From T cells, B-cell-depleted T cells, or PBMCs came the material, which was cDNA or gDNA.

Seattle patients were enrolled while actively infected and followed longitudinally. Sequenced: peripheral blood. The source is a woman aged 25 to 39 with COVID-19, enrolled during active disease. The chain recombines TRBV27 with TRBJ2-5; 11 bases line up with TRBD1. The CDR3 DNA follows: TGTGCCAGCAGGTCGTGGGACAGGGGGGCGGGGGAGACCCAGTACTTC. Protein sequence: CASRSWDRGAGETQYF.